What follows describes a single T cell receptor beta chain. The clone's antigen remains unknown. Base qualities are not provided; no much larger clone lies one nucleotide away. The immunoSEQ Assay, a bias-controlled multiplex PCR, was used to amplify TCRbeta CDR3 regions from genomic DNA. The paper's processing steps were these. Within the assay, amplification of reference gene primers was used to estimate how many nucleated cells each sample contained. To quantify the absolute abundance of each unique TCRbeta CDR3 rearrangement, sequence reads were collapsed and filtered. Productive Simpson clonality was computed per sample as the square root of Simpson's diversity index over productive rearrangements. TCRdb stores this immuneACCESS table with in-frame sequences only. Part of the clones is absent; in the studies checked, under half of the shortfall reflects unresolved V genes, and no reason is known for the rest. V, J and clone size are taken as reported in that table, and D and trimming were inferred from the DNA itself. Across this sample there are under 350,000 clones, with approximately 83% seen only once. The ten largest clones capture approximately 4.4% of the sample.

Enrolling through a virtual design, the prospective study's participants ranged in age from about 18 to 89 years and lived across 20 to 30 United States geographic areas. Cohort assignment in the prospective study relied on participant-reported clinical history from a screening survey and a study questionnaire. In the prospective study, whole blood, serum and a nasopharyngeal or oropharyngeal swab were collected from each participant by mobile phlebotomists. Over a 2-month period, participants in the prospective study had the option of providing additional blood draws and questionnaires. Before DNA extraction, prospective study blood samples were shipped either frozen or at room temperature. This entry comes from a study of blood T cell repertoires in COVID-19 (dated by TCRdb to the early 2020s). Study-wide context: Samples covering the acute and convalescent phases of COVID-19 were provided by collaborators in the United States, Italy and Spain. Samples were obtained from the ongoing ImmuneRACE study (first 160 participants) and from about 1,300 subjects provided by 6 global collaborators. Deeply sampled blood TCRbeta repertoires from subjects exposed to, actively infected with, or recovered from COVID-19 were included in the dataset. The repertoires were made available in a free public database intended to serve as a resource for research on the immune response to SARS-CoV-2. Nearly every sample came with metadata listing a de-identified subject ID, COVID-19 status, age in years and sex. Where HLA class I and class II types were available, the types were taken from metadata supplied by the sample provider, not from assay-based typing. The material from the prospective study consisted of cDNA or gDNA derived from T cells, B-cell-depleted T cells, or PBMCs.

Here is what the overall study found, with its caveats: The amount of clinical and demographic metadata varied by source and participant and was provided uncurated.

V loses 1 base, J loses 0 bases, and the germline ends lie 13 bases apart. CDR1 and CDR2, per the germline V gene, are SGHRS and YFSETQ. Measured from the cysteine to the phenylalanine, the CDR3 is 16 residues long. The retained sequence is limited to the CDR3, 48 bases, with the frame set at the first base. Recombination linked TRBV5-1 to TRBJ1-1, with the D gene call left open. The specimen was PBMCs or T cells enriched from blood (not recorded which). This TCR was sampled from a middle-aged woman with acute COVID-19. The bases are TGCGCCAGCAGCTTGTATGGGCCGGGGATGAACACTGAAGCTTTCTTT. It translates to CASSLYGPGMNTEAFF. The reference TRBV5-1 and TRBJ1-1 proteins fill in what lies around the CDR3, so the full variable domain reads KAGVTQTPRYLIKTRGQQVTLSCSPISGHRSVSWYQQTPGQGLQFLFEYFSETQRNKGNFPGRFSGRQFSNSRSEMNVSTLELGDSALYLCASSLYGPGMNTEAFFGQGTRLTVV.